Listed here are 30 T cell receptor beta chains from one sample, sequenced in a study of long-term antiretroviral therapy in people with HIV. They ran version v3.0 of the immunoSEQ assay at survey level. Repertoires were generated with immunoSEQ multiplex PCR, while TCRdb's copy carries only in-frame clones and drops some. The sample consists of 20,000 to 25,000 clones, over 70% of them appearing once. Specimen: unsorted PBMCs, collected around 4.3 years after starting antiretroviral therapy. The receptor source for this set is a man younger than 45 with HIV.

The V call is TRBV27, the J call TRBJ1-5; TRBD1 agrees at 8 bases. V gave up 5 bases and J gave up 6 bases; unmatched junction bases: 12. The V gene's germline CDR1 is MNHEY and CDR2 SMNVEV (reference sequence). The length of the CDR3 is 16 residues. Here the CDR3 reads CASSPGTGTGRQPQHF. The CDR3 DNA reads TGTGCCAGCAGTCCCGGGACCGGGACAGGTCGTCAGCCCCAGCATTTT.

This sequence joins TRBV5-1 and TRBJ2-1; D call uncertain. Germline V gives CDR1 SGHRS, CDR2 YFSETQ. This CDR3 has 16 amino acids. V shed 1 base and J shed 5 bases, with 16 bases lying between them. In DNA form, the CDR3 reads TGCGCCAGCAGCTTGTTGGGTGCCACGAACGACAATGAGCAGTTCTTC. Encoded protein: CASSLLGATNDNEQFF.

The chain carries TRBV19 and TRBJ2-7; 12 bases line up with TRBD2. The CDR3 has 16 residues. CDR1 and CDR2 from the germline V gene are LNHDA and SQIVND (reference sequence). The ends lost 3 bases at V and 0 bases at J; junction bases unmatched: 3. The CDR3 reads CASSIGLAGTSYEQYF. CDR3 sequence (DNA): TGTGCCAGTAGTATTGGACTAGCGGGGACCTCCTACGAGCAGTACTTC.

The gene calls are TRBV27 and TRBJ2-7; TRBD1 aligns across 10 bases. The V gene's germline CDR1 is MNHEY and CDR2 SMNVEV (reference sequence). This CDR3 is 16 amino acids long. V lost 4 bases, J lost 4 bases, and 10 bases stayed unmatched. CDR3 loop: CASSSQARTGGYEQYF. The CDR3, as DNA: TGTGCCAGCAGTTCTCAGGCCCGGACAGGGGGATACGAGCAGTACTTC.

The V and J genes are TRBV4-2 and TRBJ2-3; no clear D gene. The germline V gene encodes CDR1 LGHNA and CDR2 YNFKEQ. Trimming stripped 0 bases from V and 0 bases from J, with 7 bases between. This CDR3 has 15 amino acids. The CDR3 coding sequence is TGTGCCAGCAGCCAAGATCCAATTAGCACAGATACGCAGTATTTT. It specifies CASSQDPISTDTQYF.

The chain employs TRBV2 and TRBJ2-2; D might be TRBD1 (5 bases). Trimming removed 4 bases at V and 6 bases at J, with 12 bases between. Germline CDR1 is SNHLY and CDR2 is FYNNEI. The CDR3 length is 14 residues. The CDR3 spells CASSGQGKAGELFF. In nucleotides, the CDR3 is TGTGCCAGCAGTGGGCAGGGCAAGGCCGGGGAGCTGTTTTTT.

The rearrangement joins TRBV29-1 to TRBJ2-7; the D is unclear. CDR1 and CDR2 (germline): SQVTM, ANQGSEA. The CDR3 loop spans 14 amino acids. The germline V and J ends were trimmed by 1 base and 2 bases, with 12 bases remaining between them. CDR3: CSVEGVGTPYEQYF. CDR3 sequence (DNA): TGCAGCGTTGAAGGGGTCGGAACCCCCTACGAGCAGTACTTC.

The chain joins TRBV5-1 to TRBJ2-5; 10 bases line up with TRBD2. J lost 5 bases, V lost 3 bases, and 13 bases had no gene match. Germline V gene lookup returns CDR1 SGHRS and CDR2 YFSETQ. The CDR3 covers 17 residues. The CDR3 sequence: CASSSSTSGTPGETQYF. CDR3 coding DNA: TGCGCCAGCAGCTCTAGTACTAGCGGGACCCCCGGGGAGACCCAGTACTTC.

J is TRBJ2-2 and V is TRBV19; D perhaps matches TRBD2 (5 bases). The V gene's germline CDR1 is LNHDA and CDR2 SQIVND (reference sequence). CDR3 length equals 16 residues. V was clipped by 3 bases and J by 3 bases, with 14 bases between them. CDR3 sequence: CASSIFLADYTGELFF. CDR3 DNA sequence: TGTGCCAGTAGTATCTTTCTAGCTGATTACACCGGGGAGCTGTTTTTT.

This chain joins TRBV18 and TRBJ2-7; D not certain. In germline, CDR1 is KGHSH, CDR2 LQKENI. V gave up 0 bases and J gave up 3 bases, with 15 bases separating them. There are 16 residues in the CDR3. The CDR3 protein is CASSPPLTNYDYEQYF. The CDR3 region has the DNA TGTGCCAGCTCACCACCCTTAACCAACTACGACTACGAGCAGTACTTC.

CDR3 region: CASSLMGWAREQFF. The DNA of the CDR3 is TGTGCCAGCAGCTTAATGGGGTGGGCGCGGGAGCAGTTCTTC. This rearrangement joins TRBV7-2 to TRBJ2-1, with D uncertain. V lost 2 bases and J 10 bases, leaving 15 bases between the germline ends. The CDR3 consists of 14 residues. Germline V gene data show CDR1 as SGHTA and CDR2 as FQGNSA.

V usage is TRBV18 and J usage is TRBJ2-5, with 7 nucleotides matching TRBD2. With V trimmed by 0 bases and J by 6 bases, 13 bases remained unmatched. The CDR3 is made up of 17 amino acids. CDR1 and CDR2 from the germline V gene are KGHSH and LQKENI. The CDR3 DNA is TGTGCCAGCTCACCACCGACGTTGGGGGGGGATTTGAAGACCCAGTACTTC. Encoded protein: CASSPPTLGGDLKTQYF.

This CDR3 reads CASRMGLGTDTQYF. The DNA for the CDR3 is TGTGCCAGCAGAATGGGGCTGGGCACAGATACGCAGTATTTT. This chain joins TRBV6-1 and TRBJ2-3; a weak D match, TRBD1 (5 bases). Trimming stripped 6 bases from V and 1 base from J, with 11 bases between. Germline CDR1 MNHNS, CDR2 SASEGT. The CDR3 totals 14 residues.

The chain employs TRBV6-5 and TRBJ1-2; D may be TRBD1 (6 bases). Trimming took 6 bases from V and 7 from J, leaving 18 bases between them. Germline V gene data show CDR1 as MNHEY and CDR2 as SVGAGI. This CDR3 has 14 residues. The CDR3 DNA is TGTGCCAGCAGCGGCGGGCAGGGGCCTTTTGGCTACACCTTC. This codes for CASSGGQGPFGYTF.

The chain uses TRBV11-2 and TRBJ1-2, with D maybe TRBD1 (5 bases). Per germline, CDR1 SGHAT and CDR2 FQNNGV. CDR3 length: 13 amino acids. Deletions cut 5 bases from V and 4 bases from J, with 11 bases between. CDR3 in amino acids: CASSDGTIYGYTF. CDR3 coding DNA: TGTGCCAGCAGCGACGGGACCATCTATGGCTACACCTTC.

This clone was found once. The chain recombines TRBV27 with TRBJ1-2, with D tentatively TRBD1 (6 bases). This CDR3 region has 17 residues. In germline, CDR1 is MNHEY, CDR2 SMNVEV (reference sequence). V was trimmed by 7 bases and J by 6 bases, leaving 27 bases between them. The CDR3 spells CASTDNHGRGGANGYTF. Written as DNA, the CDR3 is TGTGCCAGCACCGATAATCACGGTCGGGGGGGCGCGAATGGCTACACCTTC.

The chain joins TRBV2 to TRBJ1-4; 12 bases are shared with TRBD1. Looked up from germline, CDR1 is SNHLY and CDR2 is FYNNEI. The J segment lost 9 bases and the V segment lost 6 bases, leaving 5 bases of the junction unmatched. The CDR3 runs 14 residues. CDR3 residues: CASRIWDRGQKLFF. As DNA, the CDR3 is TGTGCCAGCAGGATCTGGGACAGGGGGCAAAAACTGTTTTTT.

This clone came up once. The V and J genes are TRBV5-5 and TRBJ2-7; 10 nucleotides line up with TRBD2. This CDR3 is built from 14 residues. V lost 5 bases to trimming and J lost 3 bases; unmatched junction nucleotides: 5. From germline, CDR1 is SGHKS and CDR2 YYEKEE (reference sequence). The CDR3 DNA reads as TGTGCCAGCAGACCAGGACTAGCGGACTACGAGCAGTACTTC. Its translation: CASRPGLADYEQYF.

The V and J genes are TRBV18 and TRBJ1-1, with 7 nucleotides matching TRBD1. Germline lookup yields CDR1 KGHSH and CDR2 LQKENI. The CDR3 is made up of 14 amino acids. V lost 6 bases and J lost 4; bases outside the gene matches: 8. CDR3 DNA: TGTGCCAGCTCGCCTATCTCAGGGGGCACTGAAGCTTTCTTT. It encodes CASSPISGGTEAFF.

This clone occurred once. The chain is built from TRBV7-8 and TRBJ2-2, with a tentative D call TRBD2 (5 bases). Trimming removed 5 bases from V and 5 bases from J, with 24 bases in between. The CDR3 length is 18 residues. Germline-derived CDR1 and CDR2 are SGHVS and FQNEAQ. The DNA of the CDR3 is TGTGCCAGCAGCCCGAAAGTGACCCCCCAAGAGGGTACCGGGGAGCTGTTTTTT. Its protein is CASSPKVTPQEGTGELFF.

This clone was seen a few times. The chain recombines TRBV7-9 with TRBJ1-3; D may be TRBD1 (5 bases). Trimming left V 6 bases short and J 0 bases short, with 15 bases between. Germline loops: CDR1 SEHNR, CDR2 FQNEAQ (reference sequence). The CDR3 is 16 residues long. This CDR3 reads CASRGHYTASGNTIYF. The DNA for the CDR3 is TGTGCCAGCAGGGGGCATTATACGGCCTCTGGAAACACCATATATTTT.

This clone was counted between two and nine times. CDR3 in DNA: TGTGCCAGCACCCGGGACCACCTAGGAGGCTACACCTTC. Protein: CASTRDHLGGYTF. This chain joins TRBV6-1 and TRBJ1-2; D may be TRBD1 (5 bases). This CDR3 comprises 13 residues. With 7 bases removed from V and 8 bases from J, the gap between germline ends came to 17 bases. Germline assignment: CDR1 MNHNS and CDR2 SASEGT.

V usage is TRBV5-6 and J usage is TRBJ2-7, with 9 bases lining up with TRBD1. The V gene end was trimmed by 4 bases and the J gene end by 6 bases; junction bases not matched to a gene: 8. CDR1 and CDR2 from the germline V gene are SGHDT and YYEEEE. This CDR3 has 14 amino acids. The CDR3 is CASSPGTGSFEQYF. CDR3 coding DNA: TGTGCCAGCAGCCCCGGGACAGGGAGTTTCGAGCAGTACTTC.

This chain joins TRBV2 and TRBJ2-4; D is undetermined. The V and J ends lost 6 bases and 0 bases respectively, with 6 bases between them. Looked up from germline, CDR1 is SNHLY and CDR2 is FYNNEI. CDR3 length equals 13 residues. The CDR3 is CASRPRAKNIQYF. The CDR3 nucleotides are TGTGCCAGCAGGCCCCGAGCCAAAAACATTCAGTACTTC. Supplemented by reference TRBV2 and TRBJ2-4, the full variable domain reads EPEVTQTPSHQVTQMGQEVILRCVPISNHLYFYWYRQILGQKVEFLVSFYNNEISEKSEIFDDQFSVERPDGSNFTLKIRSTKLEDSAMYFCASRPRAKNIQYFGAGTRLSVL.

The genes are TRBV19 and TRBJ1-2, with a weak D call TRBD1 (5 bases). In germline, CDR1 is LNHDA, CDR2 SQIVND (reference sequence). Trimming shortened V by 3 bases and J by 8 bases, and 13 bases separated the two germline ends. The CDR3 runs 13 residues. The CDR3 protein is CASSMGRVDGYTF. CDR3 coding DNA: TGTGCCAGTAGTATGGGCAGGGTAGACGGCTACACCTTC.

V usage is TRBV9 and J usage is TRBJ2-1, with D possibly matching TRBD1 (5 bases). CDR3 length: 15 amino acids. Between the trimmed V and J ends, which lost 0 bases and 7 bases, there was a span of 14 bases. Germline V gene data show CDR1 as SGDLS and CDR2 as YYNGEE. In DNA form, the CDR3 reads TGTGCCAGCAGCGTAGGGGGCAGAGGCGGAAATGAGCAGTTCTTC. It specifies CASSVGGRGGNEQFF.

V usage is TRBV5-6 and J usage is TRBJ2-7; unclear D gene. Germline loops: CDR1 SGHDT, CDR2 YYEEEE. The germline V and J ends were trimmed by 0 bases and 2 bases, with 6 bases remaining between them. The CDR3 is 13 residues long. The chain's CDR3 is CASSLVGTYEQYF. For the CDR3, the DNA is TGTGCCAGCAGCTTGGTCGGCACCTACGAGCAGTACTTC.

V gene TRBV7-8 combines with J gene TRBJ1-5; D ambiguous. The germline V and J ends were trimmed by 0 bases and 6 bases, with 3 bases remaining between them. The CDR3 has 12 amino acids. Per germline, CDR1 SGHVS and CDR2 FQNEAQ. In DNA, the CDR3 is TGTGCCAGCAGCTTAGCAGGTCAGCCCCAGCATTTT. This encodes CASSLAGQPQHF.

V gene TRBV27 combines with J gene TRBJ2-5; TRBD2 agrees at 12 bases. Trimming at V came to 5 bases and at J to 4 bases, leaving 2 bases not matched to a gene. CDR3 length: 14 residues. In germline, CDR1 is MNHEY, CDR2 SMNVEV (reference sequence). CDR3 sequence: CASSVLAGGETQYF. The DNA of the CDR3 is TGTGCCAGCAGTGTACTAGCGGGAGGAGAGACCCAGTACTTC.

In this sample, this clone turned up a few times. The chain carries TRBV2 and TRBJ1-6, with D unresolved. CDR3 length equals 8 residues. V lost 8 bases to trimming and J lost 14 bases, with 4 bases between them. The germline V gene encodes CDR1 SNHLY and CDR2 FYNNEI. The DNA of the CDR3 is TGTGCCAGCGACGCCCTCCACTTT. Encoded protein: CASDALHF.